The 14 T cell receptor beta chains below all came from one sample that was sequenced in a study of spatial heterogeneity in lung cancer. Stated time point: blood at routine non-recurrence follow-up after resection. Each CDR3 protein is one row after TCRdb ran MiXCR on the 5' RACE reads. Here the sample spans fewer than 150,000 distinct CDR3 sequences, approximately 10% being singletons. The sample was PBMCs, taken at follow-up. These receptors were collected from a female donor with early-stage non-small cell lung cancer.

This clonotype occurred a few times. The chain is built from TRBV10-1 and TRBJ2-2; TRBD2 might be the D (5 bases). The CDR3 runs 14 residues. V lost 5 bases and J lost 7, with 14 bases in between. Germline CDR1 WNHNN, CDR2 SYGVQD (reference sequence). In DNA, the CDR3 is TGCGCCAGCAGTACGGGGTCTCCTAGCGGGGAGCTGTTTTTT. As protein: CASSTGSPSGELFF.

This clonotype has more than one count but fewer than ten. The chain links TRBV27 to TRBJ1-5; no clear D gene. Germline V gives CDR1 MNHEY, CDR2 SMNVEV (reference sequence). V was trimmed by 3 bases and J by 2 bases, leaving 5 bases between them. The CDR3 is 13 amino acids. The CDR3 is CASSFGRNQPQHF. In DNA, the CDR3 is TGTGCCAGCAGTTTTGGTCGCAATCAGCCCCAGCATTTT.

This clonotype has just a few counts. Written as DNA, the CDR3 is TGCAGTGCGCACCCAGCCGGTATACTTAATTCACCCCTCCACTTT. Amino acids: CSAHPAGILNSPLHF. The chain combines TRBV20-1 with TRBJ1-6; the D is unclear. The CDR3 runs 15 residues. Germline V gene data show CDR1 as DFQATT and CDR2 as SNEGSKA (reference sequence). The V end was cut by 6 bases, the J end by 6 bases, with 18 bases between.

This clonotype occurred a few times. This chain joins TRBV5-5 and TRBJ1-5; D remains unclear. This CDR3 has 14 amino acids. Per germline, CDR1 SGHKS and CDR2 YYEKEE (reference sequence). The V end lost 0 bases, the J end lost 6 bases, and 10 bases lay between the germline ends. CDR3 loop: CASSLDPGTQPQHF. In nucleotides, the CDR3 is TGTGCCAGCAGCTTGGACCCAGGTACTCAGCCCCAGCATTTT.

This clonotype was observed at least ten times. The chain employs TRBV11-2 and TRBJ2-1; the D is unclear. With 3 bases removed from V and 2 bases from J, the gap between germline ends came to 5 bases. CDR1 is SGHAT, CDR2 FQNNGV, per germline. The CDR3 length is 13 residues. The CDR3 reads CASSFTAYNEQFF. DNA for the CDR3: TGTGCCAGCAGCTTTACCGCCTACAATGAGCAGTTCTTC.

The chain carries TRBV7-2 and TRBJ2-5; possibly TRBD1 for D (5 bases). Deletions cut 5 bases from V and 4 bases from J, with 11 bases between. This CDR3 contains 13 residues. Germline loops: CDR1 SGHTA, CDR2 FQGNSA. CDR3 nucleotide sequence: TGTGCCAGCAGCCCGACAGTTCTAGAGACCCAGTACTTC. It yields the protein CASSPTVLETQYF.

This clonotype was picked up a small number of times. J is TRBJ1-4 and V is TRBV18; D may be TRBD1 (5 bases). Trimming took off 2 bases at V and 4 bases at J, with 8 bases between the two ends. The CDR3 contains 14 residues. Per the germline V gene, CDR1 is KGHSH and CDR2 is LQKENI. The CDR3 spells CASSPDRINEKLFF. The CDR3 region has the DNA TGTGCCAGCTCACCAGACAGAATTAATGAAAAACTGTTTTTT.

The chain couples TRBV20-1 to TRBJ2-3; either TRBD1 or TRBD2 may fit D (7 bases each). V gave up 3 bases and J gave up 6 bases, with 22 bases separating them. The CDR3 extends over 16 amino acids. Germline V lookup: CDR1 DFQATT, CDR2 SNEGSKA (reference sequence). In DNA, the CDR3 is TGCAGTGCTAGTGGTTTCCAGGGGGACTACATGGATACGCAGTATTTT. As protein: CSASGFQGDYMDTQYF.

The gene calls are TRBV4-1 and TRBJ2-2, with TRBD2 identical over 8 bases. Trimming took 0 bases from V and 4 from J; bases not matched to a gene: 19. Per germline, CDR1 MGHRA and CDR2 YSYEKL. CDR3 length equals 21 residues. Here the CDR3 DNA reads TGCGCCAGCAGCCAAGAGGGCGTTCGCGGGAGGTCCTCTGGGGTCACCGGGGAGCTGTTTTTT. Protein product: CASSQEGVRGRSSGVTGELFF.

This clonotype was observed a few times. V usage is TRBV2 and J usage is TRBJ1-4, with 7 nucleotides matching TRBD1. V dropped 2 bases and J dropped 4; count of bases not matched to a gene: 4. The CDR3 length is 15 residues. Germline assignment: CDR1 SNHLY and CDR2 FYNNEI. The CDR3 nucleotides are TGTGCCAGCAGTGAAACAGGGGCGCGTAATGAAAAACTGTTTTTT. It is translated as CASSETGARNEKLFF.

The gene calls are TRBV7-8 and TRBJ2-3; no definite D call. In germline, CDR1 is SGHVS, CDR2 FQNEAQ. Trimming left V 1 base short and J 8 bases short, with 16 bases between. The CDR3 has 15 residues. The CDR3 sequence is CASSLDRTLGSTQYF. The CDR3 region has the DNA TGTGCCAGCAGCTTAGATCGTACCCTAGGTTCTACGCAGTATTTT.

This clonotype was seen only a few times. This chain links TRBV30 with TRBJ2-7; no reliable D call. This CDR3 contains 11 residues. CDR1 is GTSNPN, CDR2 SVGIG, per germline (reference sequence). V was pared by 4 bases and J by 0 bases, with 4 bases between. In DNA, the CDR3 is TGTGCCTGGACAACCTCCTACGAGCAGTACTTC. It codes for CAWTTSYEQYF.

This clonotype came up many times. The genes are TRBV24-1 and TRBJ2-3, with D uncertain. V lost 9 bases, J lost 4 bases, and 13 bases lay in between. CDR3 length: 13 amino acids. Germline CDR1 KGHDR, CDR2 SFDVKD. CDR3 in amino acids: CATQAWSSDTQYF. The CDR3 region has the DNA TGTGCCACCCAGGCGTGGAGTTCAGATACGCAGTATTTT.

CDR3 protein: CSVPRGSGTADTQYF. The CDR3, as DNA: TGCAGTGTCCCGAGGGGTAGCGGGACAGCAGATACGCAGTATTTT. The V gene is TRBV20-1, the J gene TRBJ2-3, with D perhaps TRBD2 (8 bases). Germline lookup yields CDR1 DFQATT and CDR2 SNEGSKA (reference sequence). This CDR3 contains 15 residues. The V and J ends lost 7 bases and 4 bases respectively, with 21 bases between them.